The clone carrying this TCR beta chain was detected once. The antigen is not known. Described treatment: oral pan-JAK inhibitor, 5-10 mg twice daily. This sample is part of a study of CD8+ T cells in alopecia areata. Trimming took off 4 bases at V and 8 bases at J, with 21 bases between the two ends. The CDR3 extends over 15 amino acids. The germline CDR1 and CDR2 sequences are GTSNPN and SVGIG (reference sequence). Points from the study as a whole: Scalp clonality decreased significantly with tofacitinib, and so did expanded CD8+ clones among the top 100.

Once RNA had been extracted, it was reverse transcribed into cDNA to act as the sequencing template. The protocol was immunoSEQ multiplex PCR, while the TCRdb copy is restricted to in-frame clones and leaves out a portion. The data hold some 200,000 clones, with approximately 60% observed a single time. This TCR derives from a human donor with alopecia areata. Specimen: CD4+ T cells sorted from blood, collected at week 4, from a patient treated with tofacitinib. J is TRBJ1-3 and V is TRBV30; D remains unclear. CDR3: CAWTSFARNGYTIYF. DNA for the CDR3: TGTGCCTGGACCTCCTTCGCGCGGAATGGGTACACCATATATTTT.